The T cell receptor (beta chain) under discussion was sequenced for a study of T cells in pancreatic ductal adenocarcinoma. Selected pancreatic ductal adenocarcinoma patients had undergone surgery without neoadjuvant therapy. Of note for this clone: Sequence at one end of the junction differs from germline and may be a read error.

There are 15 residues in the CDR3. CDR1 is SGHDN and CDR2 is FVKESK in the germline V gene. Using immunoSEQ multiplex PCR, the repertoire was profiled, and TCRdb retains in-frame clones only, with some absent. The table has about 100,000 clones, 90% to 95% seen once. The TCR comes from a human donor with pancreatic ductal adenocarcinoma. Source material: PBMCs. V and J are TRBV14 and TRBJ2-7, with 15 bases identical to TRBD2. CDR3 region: CASSQSSGLAGGEVF. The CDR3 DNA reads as TGTGCCAGCAGCCAATCCTCGGGACTAGCGGGAGGCGAGGTTTTC.